This TCR beta chain emerged from a study of Graves' ophthalmopathy and Graves' hyperthyroidism. Turning to the study itself: Pretreatment peripheral blood was obtained at initial diagnosis.

Where ophthalmopathy was present, donors had moderate-to-severe activity, CAS ≥3, NOSPECS ≥4 and duration under 3 months. RNA transcripts yielded amplified TCR beta CDR3 regions. The first-round RT-PCR employed HTBI primers together with the Qiagen OneStep RT-PCR kit. A multiplex PCR was then performed as the second round. From the multiplex PCR reads, TCRdb called clonotypes with MiXCR, one entry per CDR3 protein. The data contain around 600,000 distinct CDR3 sequences, over 40% of them seen just once; the ten biggest clones take up more than 2.5%. CDR1 is DFQATT, CDR2 SNEGSKA, per germline (reference sequence). The CDR3 is 13 amino acids. This clonotype was observed many times.

The source of this sequence is an adult man with Graves' ophthalmopathy. V gene TRBV20-1 combines with J gene TRBJ1-4; 10 bases match TRBD1. The sequencing sample was made of peripheral blood. The CDR3 nucleotides are TGCAGCGGGACAGGGGATACTAATGAAAAACTGTTTTTT. Translating gives CSGTGDTNEKLFF.